Below, 20 T cell receptor beta chains from the same sample are listed, as sequenced in a study of cytomegalovirus exposure and HLA in healthy donors. Primers included in the PCR were 60 Vbeta and 13 Jbeta primers. The protocol was immunoSEQ multiplex PCR, while the TCRdb copy is restricted to in-frame clones and leaves out a portion. The table has approximately 180,000 clones, about four fifths seen once. The sample comprised PBMCs. Receptors originate from a woman aged 18-29 years in good health and CMV-seronegative.

CDR3: CASSAGLARNYEQYF. In nucleotides, the CDR3 is TGTGCCAGCAGCGCCGGACTAGCGAGAAATTACGAGCAGTACTTC. V gene TRBV7-7 combines with J gene TRBJ2-5; 9 bases map to TRBD2. The J call may be faulty, since TRBJ2-7 better matches the DNA end. This CDR3 region has 15 residues. Germline CDR1 is SSHAT and CDR2 is FNYEAQ (reference sequence).

V usage is TRBV27 and J usage is TRBJ2-1; 10 nucleotides agree with TRBD2. CDR3 length: 17 amino acids. CDR1 is MNHEY, CDR2 SMNVEV, per germline (reference sequence). V lost 1 base and J lost 2; bases outside the gene matches: 5. In nucleotides, the CDR3 is TGTGCCAGCAGTTTATTCCCGGGACTAGCGACCTACAATGAGCAGTTCTTC. Its protein product is CASSLFPGLATYNEQFF.

The rearrangement uses TRBV7-2 and TRBJ1-2, with D tentatively TRBD1 (5 bases). This CDR3 spans 15 amino acids. V dropped 4 bases and J dropped 1 base, with 13 bases sitting between them. Looked up from germline, CDR1 is SGHTA and CDR2 is FQGNSA. The CDR3 coding sequence is TGTGCCAGCAGCTCAAGTCAACAGGTTAACTATGGCTACACCTTC. Protein product: CASSSSQQVNYGYTF.

V gene TRBV2 combines with J gene TRBJ2-2, with 11 nucleotides matching TRBD2. With V trimmed by 6 bases and J by 8 bases, 8 bases remained unmatched. Germline V CDR1 and CDR2: SNHLY, FYNNEI. This CDR3 has 15 residues. CDR3 DNA: TGTGCCAGCAGAGCACTAGCGGGAGCGGTGGGGGAGCTGTTTTTT. Residues: CASRALAGAVGELFF.

V and J are TRBV5-1 and TRBJ1-5; D is perhaps TRBD1 (5 bases). Trimming stripped 4 bases from V and 5 bases from J, with 13 bases between. Germline V gene data show CDR1 as SGHRS and CDR2 as YFSETQ. The CDR3 is made up of 14 amino acids. The CDR3 loop reads CASSIEGRDQPQHF. For the CDR3, the DNA is TGCGCCAGCAGCATCGAGGGGAGGGATCAGCCCCAGCATTTT.

This sequence joins TRBV4-2 and TRBJ2-2, with 10 bases matching TRBD2. The germline CDR1 and CDR2 sequences are LGHNA and YNFKEQ. This CDR3 comprises 17 residues. Unmatched junction bases numbered 7, after V lost 4 bases and J lost 2 bases. CDR3 in DNA: TGTGCCAGCAGCCGGCCGGGACTAGCGTTCAACACCGGGGAGCTGTTTTTT. It translates to CASSRPGLAFNTGELFF.

The chain is built from TRBV27 and TRBJ2-7; 10 bases map to TRBD1. This CDR3 has 18 amino acids. Unmatched junction bases numbered 11, after V lost 0 bases and J lost 3 bases. Germline V gene lookup returns CDR1 MNHEY and CDR2 SMNVEV (reference sequence). Written as DNA, the CDR3 is TGTGCCAGCAGTTTATCGGGCCTGGACAGGGGGGGCCTCTACGAGCAGTACGTC. Translated: CASSLSGLDRGGLYEQYV.

This sequence joins TRBV6-5 and TRBJ2-6; D may be TRBD1 (6 bases). Trimming removed 9 bases from V and 0 bases from J, with 12 bases in between. This CDR3 has 15 amino acids. Germline values: CDR1 MNHEY, CDR2 SVGAGI. CDR3 DNA sequence: TGTGCCAGTAAACAGGGATTCTCTGGGGCCAACGTCCTGACTTTC. Amino acid sequence: CASKQGFSGANVLTF.

This clone was seen a few times. The chain combines TRBV6-5 with TRBJ2-7; no firm D call. Germline V lookup: CDR1 MNHEY, CDR2 SVGAGI. The length of the CDR3 is 12 residues. Trimming shortened V by 4 bases and J by 5 bases, and 9 bases separated the two germline ends. DNA for the CDR3: TGTGCCAGCAGTTCCCCTATGAACGAGCAGTACTTC. It translates to CASSSPMNEQYF.

The V and J genes are TRBV11-2 and TRBJ1-3; 12 bases map to TRBD1. The CDR3 consists of 14 residues. With 5 bases clipped from V and 9 bases from J, the junction kept 5 bases outside the gene matches. Germline V gene lookup returns CDR1 SGHAT and CDR2 FQNNGV. The CDR3 loop is CASSGGQGALTIYF. The CDR3 bases are TGTGCCAGCAGCGGGGGACAGGGGGCACTCACCATATATTTT.

The rearrangement joins TRBV28 to TRBJ1-4; D is possibly TRBD1 (6 bases). Germline CDR1 reads MDHEN; CDR2 reads SYDVKM. This CDR3 contains 16 residues. V lost 1 base to trimming and J lost 8 bases, with 17 bases between them. CDR3 loop: CASSLFEATGQEKLFF. CDR3 in DNA: TGTGCCAGCAGTTTATTTGAGGCCACAGGGCAGGAAAAACTGTTTTTT.

This rearrangement joins TRBV27 to TRBJ2-7, with D hard to call. With 3 bases removed from V and 2 bases from J, the gap between germline ends came to 11 bases. The CDR3 contains 14 residues. Germline CDR1 and CDR2: MNHEY and SMNVEV (reference sequence). CDR3 loop: CASSFLGIPYEQYF. The CDR3 DNA is TGTGCCAGCAGTTTCCTGGGCATTCCCTACGAGCAGTACTTC.

Remarks on this clone: The same CDR3 is also encoded by other DNA sequences in this sample. V is TRBV29-1 and J is TRBJ2-5; the match to TRBD2 covers 9 bases. V lost 4 bases to trimming and J lost 4 bases; unmatched junction nucleotides: 7. There are 14 residues in the CDR3. The V gene's germline CDR1 is SQVTM and CDR2 ANQGSEA. CDR3 amino acids: CSVGPAGGGETQYF. The CDR3 DNA reads as TGCAGCGTTGGTCCAGCGGGAGGCGGAGAGACCCAGTACTTC. Using reference TRBV29-1 and TRBJ2-5 for the parts outside the CDR3, the full variable domain is SAVISQKPSRDICQRGTSLTIQCQVDSQVTMMFWYRQQPGQSLTLIATANQGSEATYESGFVIDKFPISRPNLTFSTLTVSNMSPEDSSIYLCSVGPAGGGETQYFGPGTRLLVL.

The V call is TRBV5-6, the J call TRBJ2-1; 11 bases match TRBD2. J was trimmed by 4 bases and V by 4 bases; bases with no gene match: 7. This CDR3 spans 16 amino acids. Germline V lookup: CDR1 SGHDT, CDR2 YYEEEE. The CDR3 region has the DNA TGTGCCAGCAGCCCACTAGCGGGAGTTGGTTACAATGAGCAGTTCTTC. It specifies CASSPLAGVGYNEQFF. The full variable domain, rest sourced from reference TRBV5-6 and TRBJ2-1, is DAGVTQSPTHLIKTRGQQVTLRCSPKSGHDTVSWYQQALGQGPQFIFQYYEEEERQRGNFPDRFSGHQFPNYSSELNVNALLLGDSALYLCASSPLAGVGYNEQFFGPGTRLTVL.

The chain is built from TRBV18 and TRBJ2-5, with 7 positions matching TRBD1. The V gene end was trimmed by 6 bases and the J gene end by 3 bases; junction bases not matched to a gene: 4. This CDR3 is built from 13 residues. Germline V lookup: CDR1 KGHSH, CDR2 LQKENI. CDR3 coding DNA: TGTGCCAGCTCCCAAGGACAGGAAGAGACCCAGTACTTC. This translates into CASSQGQEETQYF.

This clone is a singleton in its sample. This chain joins TRBV30 and TRBJ1-2; 7 positions agree with TRBD1. The V and J ends lost 6 bases and 0 bases, in that order; junction bases with no gene match: 1. The CDR3 contains 12 residues. CDR1 GTSNPN and CDR2 SVGIG come from the germline V gene (reference sequence). CDR3 sequence: CACQGANYGYTF. The CDR3 nucleotides are TGTGCCTGCCAGGGGGCTAACTATGGCTACACCTTC.

This clone was seen a few times. The V and J genes are TRBV18 and TRBJ1-1, with TRBD1 as a possible D gene (6 bases). CDR3 length equals 15 residues. V gave up 6 bases and J gave up 0 bases, with 14 bases separating them. Germline CDR1 and CDR2: KGHSH and LQKENI. For the CDR3, the DNA is TGTGCCAGCTCCCCTCCGGGACACCTGAACACTGAAGCTTTCTTT. It codes for CASSPPGHLNTEAFF.

This clone was detected once. Here the CDR3 DNA reads TGTGCCAGCAGCCCCCAGCGGGAGTACGCAGATACGCAGTATTTT. This sequence encodes CASSPQREYADTQYF. The genes are TRBV7-6 and TRBJ2-3, with 8 positions matching TRBD2. V lost 5 bases to trimming and J lost 4 bases; unmatched junction nucleotides: 8. The CDR3 is made up of 15 amino acids. Germline CDR1 SGHVS, CDR2 FNYEAQ.

The chain has TRBV7-9 and TRBJ1-3, with a weak D call TRBD1 (5 bases). The germline V gene has CDR1 SEHNR and CDR2 FQNEAQ (reference sequence). The CDR3 length is 15 residues. V was shortened by 8 bases and J by 0 bases, with 14 bases between the two germline ends. The CDR3 reads CASARQQSSGNTIYF. In nucleotides, the CDR3 is TGTGCCAGCGCAAGACAGCAGAGCTCTGGAAACACCATATATTTT.

This chain joins TRBV25-1 and TRBJ2-2; 11 bases fit TRBD2. The J segment lost 6 bases and the V segment lost 4 bases, leaving 7 bases of the junction unmatched. In germline, CDR1 is MGHDK, CDR2 SYGVNS. The CDR3 spans 16 residues. The CDR3 DNA is TGTGCCAGCAGTGGATATAGCGGGAGGGCCCCCGGGGAGCTGTTTTTT. Translated, it gives CASSGYSGRAPGELFF.